One and the same sample provided the 8 T cell receptor beta chains below, sequenced in a study of cytomegalovirus exposure and HLA in healthy donors. Produced via immunoSEQ multiplex PCR; TCRdb's table is partial and in-frame only. In the table there are 100,000 to 150,000 clones, roughly nine tenths of which are singletons. The sequenced material came from PBMCs. The receptors come from a woman under 30 in good health and CMV-seronegative.

The chain employs TRBV7-9 and TRBJ2-3, with 8 nucleotides matching TRBD2. The CDR3 consists of 16 residues. Germline assignment: CDR1 SEHNR and CDR2 FQNEAQ (reference sequence). Trimming removed 0 bases from V and 3 bases from J; junction bases left unmatched: 5. DNA for the CDR3: TGTGCCAGCAGCTTAGCGGCGGGGGGTGATACAGATACGCAGTATTTT. Translation gives CASSLAAGGDTDTQYF.

This rearrangement joins TRBV19 to TRBJ2-7; 7 bases map to TRBD1. The ends lost 3 bases at V and 5 bases at J; junction bases unmatched: 10. The CDR3 runs 15 residues. The germline gives CDR1 LNHDA, CDR2 SQIVND (reference sequence). The DNA of the CDR3 is TGTGCCAGTAGTATTAAAGACAGGGTAGGGGACGAGCAGTACTTC. Translating it yields CASSIKDRVGDEQYF.

The V gene is TRBV7-9, the J gene TRBJ1-5, with D unclear. The V and J ends lost 4 bases and 7 bases respectively, with 11 bases between them. There are 13 residues in the CDR3. Germline V CDR1 and CDR2: SEHNR, FQNEAQ (reference sequence). CDR3 residues: CASSYNSGQPQHF. CDR3 DNA sequence: TGTGCCAGCAGCTACAACTCGGGGCAGCCCCAGCATTTT.

This clone has more than one count but fewer than ten. The chain joins TRBV25-1 to TRBJ1-5, with D perhaps matching TRBD1 (5 bases). The V and J ends lost 6 bases and 3 bases respectively, with 9 bases between them. The CDR3 consists of 13 residues. Per the germline V gene, CDR1 is MGHDK and CDR2 is SYGVNS. CDR3: CASSAGINQPQHF. The CDR3 DNA reads as TGTGCCAGCAGCGCAGGGATCAATCAGCCCCAGCATTTT.

The gene calls are TRBV10-3 and TRBJ2-5; 8 nucleotides align to TRBD2. The CDR3 loop spans 14 amino acids. Germline V gene lookup returns CDR1 ENHRY and CDR2 SYGVKD. V was clipped by 2 bases and J by 2 bases; unmatched bases: 1. CDR3: CAISERGGQETQYF. The CDR3 nucleotides are TGTGCCATCAGTGAGCGGGGGGGGCAAGAGACCCAGTACTTC.

The chain links TRBV29-1 to TRBJ1-4; D is unclear. CDR3 length equals 13 residues. Trimming left V 4 bases short and J 7 bases short, with 13 bases between. CDR1 is SQVTM, CDR2 ANQGSEA, per germline. The CDR3 nucleotides read TGCAGCGTTGGCCGAACAGCGGGTGAAAAACTGTTTTTT. As protein: CSVGRTAGEKLFF.

This chain links TRBV7-3 with TRBJ2-3; 15 nucleotides line up with TRBD2. This CDR3 is 16 amino acids long. V dropped 5 bases and J dropped 6; count of bases not matched to a gene: 6. The V gene's germline CDR1 is SGHTA and CDR2 FQGTGA. This chain's CDR3 is CASSTGLAGGSDTQYF. The DNA for the CDR3 is TGTGCCAGCAGCACCGGACTAGCGGGGGGGTCGGATACGCAGTATTTT.

The genes are TRBV5-4 and TRBJ1-4; D perhaps matches TRBD1 (5 bases). Deletions cut 3 bases from V and 0 bases from J, with 9 bases between. CDR3 length: 15 amino acids. Looked up from germline, CDR1 is SGHNT and CDR2 is YYREEE (reference sequence). In DNA, the CDR3 is TGTGCCAGCAGCTGGGGCGGAACAACTAATGAAAAACTGTTTTTT. Amino acids: CASSWGGTTNEKLFF. The full variable domain, completed using reference TRBV5-4 and TRBJ1-4, is ETGVTQSPTHLIKTRGQQVTLRCSSQSGHNTVSWYQQALGQGPQFIFQYYREEENGRGNFPPRFSGLQFPNYSSELNVNALELDDSALYLCASSWGGTTNEKLFFGSGTQLSVL.